These 21 T cell receptor beta chains share one sample of origin, sequenced in a study of T cells in Graves' hyperthyroidism and ophthalmopathy. The CDR3 regions of TCR beta were amplified from RNA transcripts. The study used the HTBI primer set for a first-round RT-PCR of the TCR CDR3. A single record per CDR3 protein comes from TCRdb applying MiXCR to the multiplex PCR reads. This table holds about 560,000 distinct CDR3 sequences, about a sixth found once. Material for sequencing was blood. Every receptor here comes from a woman aged 18-29 years with Graves' hyperthyroidism.

This clonotype has just a few counts. This sequence joins TRBV6-2 or TRBV6-3 and TRBJ1-5, with TRBD1 matching 8 bases. The CDR3 has 16 amino acids. Germline values: CDR1 MNHEY, CDR2 SVGEGT. V dropped 5 bases and J dropped 5; count of bases not matched to a gene: 11. CDR3 in amino acids: CASSNGQGWFHQPQHF. The DNA of the CDR3 is TGTGCCAGCAGTAATGGACAGGGATGGTTTCATCAGCCCCAGCATTTT.

There are many counts of this clonotype. The genes are TRBV28 and TRBJ2-7, with D perhaps TRBD2 (7 bases). The CDR3 runs 16 residues. Trimming took 2 bases from V and 5 from J, leaving 19 bases between them. Germline lookup yields CDR1 MDHEN and CDR2 SYDVKM. The CDR3 reads CASSLGGDTSIHEQYF. For the CDR3, the DNA is TGTGCCAGCAGTTTAGGGGGGGACACCAGCATCCACGAGCAGTACTTC.

The chain is built from TRBV6-2 or TRBV6-3 and TRBJ1-1; no reliable D call. This CDR3 is built from 13 residues. Germline lookup yields CDR1 MNHEY and CDR2 SVGEGT. Trimming removed 7 bases at V and 5 bases at J, with 14 bases between. CDR3 coding DNA: TGTGCCAGCACCGACTGGGCGGGGACTGAAGCTTTCTTT. It encodes CASTDWAGTEAFF.

The rearrangement joins TRBV5-6 to TRBJ2-2; TRBD2 is a possible D gene (5 bases). Germline V gene sequence: CDR1 SGHDT, CDR2 YYEEEE. With 1 base removed from V and 7 bases from J, the gap between germline ends came to 14 bases. The CDR3 spans 15 residues. The CDR3 reads CASSLIPGVVGELFF. The CDR3 DNA reads TGTGCCAGCAGCTTGATTCCCGGGGTAGTCGGGGAGCTGTTTTTT.

V is TRBV20-1 and J is TRBJ2-2; 13 positions match TRBD2. The CDR3 has 16 amino acids. V shed 6 bases, J shed 3 bases, and the junction held 7 bases outside the gene matches. The germline CDR1 and CDR2 sequences are DFQATT and SNEGSKA (reference sequence). The CDR3 spells CSAPGLAGVHTGELFF. The CDR3, as DNA: TGCAGTGCCCCCGGACTAGCGGGAGTTCACACCGGGGAGCTGTTTTTT.

The V call is TRBV7-9, the J call TRBJ2-1, with D maybe TRBD2 (5 bases). Between the trimmed V and J ends, which lost 7 bases and 11 bases, there was a span of 18 bases. The CDR3 covers 13 residues. Germline V gene sequence: CDR1 SEHNR, CDR2 FQNEAQ (reference sequence). CDR3 region: CASKPRDTEKQFF. The DNA for the CDR3 is TGTGCCAGCAAGCCCCGGGATACTGAAAAGCAGTTCTTC.

The chain has TRBV29-1 and TRBJ2-5; 8 bases line up with TRBD1. This CDR3 is 15 amino acids long. Per germline, CDR1 SQVTM and CDR2 ANQGSEA. V shed 6 bases and J 2 bases; nucleotides not matched to a gene: 11. The CDR3 DNA is TGCAGCGTCGCTGACAGGGGTCACTTTCAAGAGACCCAGTACTTC. This sequence encodes CSVADRGHFQETQYF.

This chain links TRBV12-3 or TRBV12-4 with TRBJ2-3; D not resolved. There are 14 residues in the CDR3. The V end lost 4 bases, the J end lost 7 bases, and 15 bases lay between the germline ends. Here the CDR3 reads CASSSRRSRNTQYF. DNA for the CDR3: TGTGCCAGCAGTTCCCGAAGGTCTCGGAATACGCAGTATTTT.

This chain connects TRBV7-9 to TRBJ2-7; 7 nucleotides align to TRBD1. CDR3 length: 13 residues. V was clipped by 6 bases and J by 7 bases; unmatched bases: 9. Germline CDR1 and CDR2: SEHNR and FQNEAQ (reference sequence). Here the CDR3 reads CASRSTGEREQYF. In DNA, the CDR3 is TGTGCCAGCAGATCTACAGGGGAGAGAGAGCAGTACTTC.

V usage is TRBV5-4 and J usage is TRBJ1-1; 9 positions agree with TRBD1. Per germline, CDR1 SGHNT and CDR2 YYREEE (reference sequence). V shed 5 bases, J shed 2 bases, and the junction held 7 bases outside the gene matches. The CDR3 totals 15 residues. This CDR3 reads CASRSGTGRNTEAFF. CDR3 nucleotide sequence: TGTGCCAGCAGGTCCGGGACAGGGCGTAACACTGAAGCTTTCTTT.

This clonotype was observed a handful of times. The J gene is TRBJ2-5, the V gene TRBV5-5; tentatively, D is TRBD1 (6 bases). CDR3 length: 14 amino acids. Trimming stripped 4 bases from V and 5 bases from J, with 15 bases between. CDR1 and CDR2 (germline): SGHKS, YYEKEE (reference sequence). CDR3 region: CASSLEAGAETQYF. CDR3 nucleotide sequence: TGTGCCAGCAGCCTGGAAGCAGGGGCTGAGACCCAGTACTTC.

This clonotype was counted only a few times. This chain joins TRBV7-2 and TRBJ2-1; D gene unclear. The CDR3 loop spans 13 amino acids. The V gene lost 5 bases and the J gene lost 7 bases, with 12 bases spanning the gap. Germline V gives CDR1 SGHTA, CDR2 FQGNSA. This CDR3 reads CASSTPEWNEQFF. The CDR3 nucleotides are TGTGCCAGCAGCACCCCCGAGTGGAATGAGCAGTTCTTC.

This clonotype was detected only a few times. The chain uses TRBV24-1 and TRBJ2-5; D might be TRBD1 or TRBD2, each matching 5 bases. The CDR3 has 12 amino acids. V was cut by 8 bases and J by 5 bases, with 11 bases left in between. The germline V gene has CDR1 KGHDR and CDR2 SFDVKD. The CDR3 here is CATMSREETQYF. The CDR3 DNA is TGTGCCACCATGAGCAGGGAGGAGACCCAGTACTTC.

The chain combines TRBV6-1 with TRBJ2-3; 7 bases map to TRBD2. Germline V gene sequence: CDR1 MNHNS, CDR2 SASEGT. This CDR3 is 14 amino acids long. Trimming at V came to 7 bases and at J to 2 bases, leaving 6 bases not matched to a gene. CDR3 region: CASNRAGPTDTQYF. The CDR3 bases are TGTGCCAGCAATAGAGCGGGACCCACAGATACGCAGTATTTT.

This clonotype was detected only once. The chain joins TRBV7-9 to TRBJ1-2; possibly TRBD1 for D (6 bases). The germline gives CDR1 SEHNR, CDR2 FQNEAQ (reference sequence). This CDR3 contains 15 residues. V lost 4 bases and J 4 bases, leaving 16 bases between the germline ends. This chain's CDR3 is CASSWADRESYGYTF. CDR3 in DNA: TGTGCCAGCAGCTGGGCGGACAGAGAATCCTATGGCTACACCTTC.

This clonotype came up a few times. The rearrangement links TRBV6-1 to TRBJ2-3; TRBD2 matches 10 bases. Trimming took 5 bases from V and 4 from J; bases not matched to a gene: 6. The germline V gene encodes CDR1 MNHNS and CDR2 SASEGT. CDR3 length: 15 residues. CDR3 in amino acids: CASSRSGGAADTQYF. The CDR3 DNA reads TGTGCCAGCAGTCGAAGCGGGGGGGCCGCAGATACGCAGTATTTT.

Notes on this clonotype: A single base separates this from a much larger clone, so it may be a read error. The chain has TRBV28 and TRBJ1-4; D might be TRBD1 (5 bases). Germline CDR1 and CDR2: MDHEN and SYDVKM. The CDR3 spans 15 residues. Trimming left V 2 bases short and J 3 bases short, with 10 bases between. The CDR3 protein is CASSLDWGANEKLFF. For the CDR3, the DNA is TGTGCCAGCAGTTTAGACTGGGGCGCTAATGAAAAACTGTTTTTT. Complete variable domain (other parts from reference TRBV28 and TRBJ1-4): DVKVTQSSRYLVKRTGEKVFLECVQDMDHENMFWYRQDPGLGLRLIYFSYDVKMKEKGDIPEGYSVSREKKERFSLILESASTNQTSMYLCASSLDWGANEKLFFGSGTQLSVL.

This clonotype appeared many times. The chain carries TRBV6-5 and TRBJ2-7; 9 bases agree with TRBD2. CDR1 and CDR2 (germline): MNHEY, SVGAGI. There are 14 residues in the CDR3. Trimming at V came to 5 bases and at J to 7 bases, leaving 9 bases not matched to a gene. CDR3 in amino acids: CASSRLAAFEEQYF. The CDR3, as DNA: TGTGCCAGCAGTCGACTAGCGGCCTTTGAGGAGCAGTACTTC.

This clonotype was picked up a small number of times. This may be a read error: a much more frequent sequence differs by one nucleotide. The chain combines TRBV12-3 or TRBV12-4 with TRBJ1-5; D not resolved. The CDR3 length is 13 residues. CDR3 sequence reads: CASGLEGAWPQHF. In nucleotides, the CDR3 is TGTGCCAGCGGTTTAGAAGGCGCCTGGCCCCAGCATTTT.

Comment on this clonotype: A much bigger clone sits one base away, suggesting this may be a read error. The DNA of the CDR3 is TGTGCCAGCAGCAGGCAGACATGGTTGTTGGGAGGGGCCAACGTCCTGACTTTC. This encodes CASSRQTWLLGGANVLTF. V and J are TRBV7-2 and TRBJ2-6; D unresolved. V dropped 5 bases and J dropped 4 bases, with 21 bases sitting between them. The CDR3 is made up of 18 amino acids. Germline CDR1 and CDR2: SGHTA and FQGNSA. Full variable domain (rest looked up from reference TRBV7-2 and TRBJ2-6): GAGVSQSPSNKVTEKGKDVELRCDPISGHTALYWYRQSLGQGLEFLIYFQGNSAPDKSGLPSDRFSAERTGGSVSTLTIQRTQQEDSAVYLCASSRQTWLLGGANVLTFGAGSRLTVL.

Points on this clonotype: One junction end disagrees with the germline gene, perhaps due to a read error. The V gene is TRBV5-1, the J gene TRBJ1-2; D uncertain. Per the germline V gene, CDR1 is SGHRS and CDR2 is YFSETQ. CDR3 length: 17 amino acids. CDR3 DNA sequence: TGCGCCAGCAGCTTGGGTGAGCGGGCCTCGCTTAACTATGGCTGCACCTTC. Translating it yields CASSLGERASLNYGCTF.